Below, 23 T cell receptor beta chains from the same sample are listed, as sequenced in a study of blood T cell repertoires in COVID-19. TCRdb's copy holds only in-frame clones and misses some; the assay was immunoSEQ multiplex PCR. The profile covers some 74,000 clones, with approximately 90% appearing a single time and 2% to 3% taken by the ten largest. Material: peripheral blood. These receptors all come from a man between 45 and 60 years old with COVID-19, enrolled during active disease.

V usage is TRBV19 and J usage is TRBJ2-7, with TRBD2 identical over 8 bases. The germline V gene encodes CDR1 LNHDA and CDR2 SQIVND (reference sequence). The CDR3 length is 15 residues. V shed 6 bases and J 5 bases; nucleotides not matched to a gene: 12. The CDR3 DNA reads as TGTGCCAGTAGACCCACCGGGACTAGTCTAGACGAGCAGTACTTC. Residues: CASRPTGTSLDEQYF.

A remark on this clone: Other DNA sequences in this specimen translate into the identical CDR3. The gene calls are TRBV6-2 or TRBV6-3 and TRBJ1-1, with D perhaps matching TRBD1 (6 bases). Between the trimmed V and J ends, which lost 0 bases and 0 bases, there was a span of 11 bases. Germline assignment: CDR1 MNHEY and CDR2 SVGEGT. The CDR3 extends over 16 amino acids. The CDR3 is CASSYSTGQLNTEAFF. The CDR3 coding sequence is TGTGCCAGCAGTTACTCTACAGGACAGTTGAACACTGAAGCTTTCTTT.

V usage is TRBV7-9 and J usage is TRBJ2-1; TRBD2 agrees at 9 bases. Germline-derived CDR1 and CDR2 are SEHNR and FQNEAQ (reference sequence). The CDR3 spans 15 residues. Trimming removed 2 bases from V and 6 bases from J; junction bases left unmatched: 5. The CDR3 DNA reads as TGTGCCAGCAGCTTAAATGTAGCGGGAGCCAATGAGCAGTTCTTC. Its protein is CASSLNVAGANEQFF.

The gene calls are TRBV6-5 and TRBJ2-2, with a possible D match to TRBD1 (6 bases). Trimming cost V 6 bases and J 0 bases, with 11 bases left between them. Germline V gives CDR1 MNHEY, CDR2 SVGAGI. CDR3 length: 15 amino acids. In DNA form, the CDR3 reads TGTGCCAGCAGAGCAGGGGCTTCGAACACCGGGGAGCTGTTTTTT. This encodes CASRAGASNTGELFF.

The chain has TRBV2 and TRBJ1-5, with D perhaps TRBD1 (5 bases). Germline CDR1 SNHLY, CDR2 FYNNEI. Trimming took 0 bases from V and 7 from J, leaving 10 bases between them. The length of the CDR3 is 14 residues. The CDR3 region is CASSEAGEVQPQHF. DNA for the CDR3: TGTGCCAGCAGTGAAGCGGGGGAGGTGCAGCCCCAGCATTTT.

This chain uses TRBV5-1 with TRBJ1-1, with D unresolved. The CDR3 is made up of 12 amino acids. With 2 bases removed from V and 6 bases from J, the gap between germline ends came to 8 bases. Germline CDR1 reads SGHRS; CDR2 reads YFSETQ. The CDR3: CASSFNGAEAFF. The DNA of the CDR3 is TGCGCCAGCAGCTTTAACGGGGCTGAAGCTTTCTTT.

The gene calls are TRBV5-1 and TRBJ2-5; tentatively, D is TRBD2 (6 bases). The CDR3 consists of 13 residues. CDR1 is SGHRS, CDR2 YFSETQ, per germline. V was clipped by 0 bases and J by 5 bases, with 8 bases between them. CDR3 amino acids: CASSLVEGETQYF. The CDR3 bases are TGCGCCAGCAGCTTGGTGGAGGGGGAGACCCAGTACTTC.

The chain uses TRBV10-3 and TRBJ1-2; 7 bases agree with TRBD1. The germline CDR1 and CDR2 sequences are ENHRY and SYGVKD. The trim removed 3 bases at V and 4 bases at J, leaving 5 bases unmatched. CDR3 length: 14 amino acids. The CDR3, as DNA: TGTGCCATCAGTGAATCAGGGGGATCCTATGGCTACACCTTC. Translating it yields CAISESGGSYGYTF.

The J gene is TRBJ2-3, the V gene TRBV28; 7 bases are a match to TRBD2. The germline CDR1 and CDR2 sequences are MDHEN and SYDVKM. Losses at the gene ends were 1 base for V and 0 bases for J; bases not matched to a gene: 4. The CDR3 consists of 16 residues. The CDR3 sequence is CASSLSTSRSTDTQYF. The DNA for the CDR3 is TGTGCCAGCAGTTTATCGACTAGCCGAAGCACAGATACGCAGTATTTT.

The V and J genes are TRBV11-2 and TRBJ1-1; 8 bases align to TRBD1. The CDR3 spans 17 residues. Germline V CDR1 and CDR2: SGHAT, FQNNGV. The J segment lost 2 bases and the V segment lost 0 bases, leaving 8 bases of the junction unmatched. CDR3 nucleotides: TGTGCCAGCAGCTTAGATTTTGCGCAGGGGGCTAACACTGAAGCTTTCTTT. Protein sequence: CASSLDFAQGANTEAFF.

This chain links TRBV6-2 or TRBV6-3 with TRBJ1-2; no clear D. In germline, CDR1 is MNHEY, CDR2 SVGEGT. CDR3 size: 13 residues. Between the trimmed V and J ends, which lost 1 base and 6 bases, there was a span of 9 bases. In nucleotides, the CDR3 is TGTGCCAGCAGTTACTACTTCGGGGATGGCTACACCTTC. It is translated as CASSYYFGDGYTF.

V is TRBV5-4 and J is TRBJ2-3, with a possible D match to TRBD2 (6 bases). The length of the CDR3 is 13 residues. Germline CDR1 reads SGHNT; CDR2 reads YYREEE (reference sequence). V lost 5 bases and J 4 bases, leaving 11 bases between the germline ends. In nucleotides, the CDR3 is TGTGCCAGCAGTTCGCTAGCGTCAGATACGCAGTATTTT. As protein: CASSSLASDTQYF.

The chain uses TRBV19 and TRBJ2-1, with TRBD2 as a possible D gene (6 bases). The CDR3 totals 15 residues. V dropped 3 bases and J dropped 8 bases, with 17 bases sitting between them. The germline gives CDR1 LNHDA, CDR2 SQIVND (reference sequence). CDR3 in amino acids: CASSIIGTEAHEQFF. CDR3 DNA: TGTGCCAGTAGTATCATCGGGACTGAAGCCCATGAGCAGTTCTTC.

A remark on this clone: One end of the junction is discordant with germline, which a read error may explain. The V gene is TRBV24-1, the J gene TRBJ2-2; the match to TRBD2 covers 10 bases. Germline values: CDR1 KGHDR, CDR2 SFDVKD. The CDR3 contains 18 residues. The CDR3 DNA reads TGTGCCACCAGTGATAGCGGAGCGGGAGGGCCGAAGACCGGGGAGCTGTTTTTT. Amino acid sequence: CATSDSGAGGPKTGELFF.

This chain links TRBV6-5 with TRBJ2-5, with D possibly TRBD2 on 5 matching bases. The CDR3 contains 14 residues. CDR1 is MNHEY, CDR2 SVGAGI, per germline. V shed 2 bases and J shed 5 bases, with 12 bases lying between them. The CDR3 region has the DNA TGTGCCAGCAGTTACCGTACGGGAATCGAGACCCAGTACTTC. The encoded protein is CASSYRTGIETQYF.

This sequence joins TRBV24-1 and TRBJ2-1; tentatively, D is TRBD2 (5 bases). Deletions cut 3 bases from V and 4 bases from J, with 12 bases between. The CDR3 contains 15 residues. Looked up from germline, CDR1 is KGHDR and CDR2 is SFDVKD. DNA for the CDR3: TGTGCCACCAGTGATGCCGCGCGGGTTTACAATGAGCAGTTCTTC. Its protein is CATSDAARVYNEQFF.

This clone was seen just once. The V gene is TRBV5-6, the J gene TRBJ2-7; 9 positions agree with TRBD2. There are 18 residues in the CDR3. Germline CDR1 and CDR2: SGHDT and YYEEEE. Trimming took 3 bases from V and 0 from J; bases not matched to a gene: 13. The chain's CDR3 is CASSSRLAVFRGSYEQYV. The CDR3 region has the DNA TGTGCCAGCAGCTCTAGACTAGCGGTCTTCAGGGGCTCCTACGAGCAGTACGTC.

V usage is TRBV7-9 and J usage is TRBJ1-5, with 8 bases matching TRBD1. The CDR3 loop spans 15 amino acids. V trimming: 11 bases; J trimming: 0 bases; junction bases outside the gene matches: 9. Germline CDR1 and CDR2: SEHNR and FQNEAQ (reference sequence). CDR3 region: CASGQGGSSNQPQHF. The CDR3 DNA reads TGTGCCTCTGGACAGGGAGGTTCTAGCAATCAGCCCCAGCATTTT. The variable domain in full, with the rest retrieved from reference TRBV7-9 and TRBJ1-5, is DTGVSQNPRHKITKRGQNVTFRCDPISEHNRLYWYRQTLGQGPEFLTYFQNEAQLEKSRLLSDRFSAERPKGSFSTLEIQRTEQGDSAMYLCASGQGGSSNQPQHFGDGTRLSIL.

The V call is TRBV15, the J call TRBJ2-2; TRBD2 matches 10 bases. This CDR3 comprises 17 residues. Unmatched junction bases numbered 3, after V lost 1 base and J lost 1 base. Germline assignment: CDR1 LNHNV and CDR2 YYDKDF (reference sequence). The CDR3 DNA reads TGTGCCACCAGCAGAGTCTGGACTAGCGGGAACACCGGGGAGCTGTTTTTT. Translated, it gives CATSRVWTSGNTGELFF.

This clone has just a few counts. This rearrangement joins TRBV7-2 to TRBJ2-3, with 11 bases fitting TRBD2. V lost 4 bases, J lost 5 bases, and 5 bases stayed unmatched. This CDR3 comprises 15 residues. Germline loops: CDR1 SGHTA, CDR2 FQGNSA. CDR3 sequence (DNA): TGTGCCAGCAGCTGGTCCGGGACTAGCGGAGATACGCAGTATTTT. Its translation: CASSWSGTSGDTQYF.

The rearrangement uses TRBV11-2 and TRBJ1-2, with 10 nucleotides matching TRBD1. Germline V gene sequence: CDR1 SGHAT, CDR2 FQNNGV. V trimming: 4 bases; J trimming: 8 bases; junction bases outside the gene matches: 7. The CDR3 runs 14 residues. The CDR3 is CASSSPDRGRGYTF. The CDR3 region has the DNA TGTGCCAGCAGCTCCCCAGACAGGGGGCGAGGCTACACCTTC.

In its sample, this clone was seen once. The V call is TRBV7-2, the J call TRBJ2-3, with a tentative D call TRBD1 (5 bases). The CDR3 loop spans 15 amino acids. V was shortened by 0 bases and J by 6 bases, with 13 bases between the two germline ends. Looked up from germline, CDR1 is SGHTA and CDR2 is FQGNSA. The CDR3 sequence: CASSLAVRKGDTQYF. CDR3 coding DNA: TGTGCCAGCAGCTTAGCGGTCAGGAAGGGGGATACGCAGTATTTT.

This clone was recorded only once. The V call is TRBV9, the J call TRBJ1-1, with D maybe TRBD1 (6 bases). Germline V CDR1 and CDR2: SGDLS, YYNGEE. Trimming took 3 bases from V and 7 from J, leaving 13 bases between them. The CDR3 has 13 residues. The CDR3 region has the DNA TGTGCCAGCAGCGGGTCGGGGGGCGTTGAAGCTTTCTTT. Translating it yields CASSGSGGVEAFF.